Below are 28 T cell receptor beta chains sequenced from a single sample in a study of blood T cell repertoires in COVID-19. Produced via immunoSEQ multiplex PCR; TCRdb's table is partial and in-frame only. This repertoire shows roughly 4,800 clones, approximately 90% found once; its top ten account for roughly 42%. Source material: peripheral blood. These receptors were obtained from a man aged 65 to 85 with COVID-19, enrolled during active disease.

This sequence joins TRBV5-8 and TRBJ1-2; D is undetermined. Germline CDR1 SGHTS, CDR2 YDEGEE. CDR3 length: 14 residues. V lost 1 base and J lost 4, with 11 bases in between. The CDR3 reads CASSLYRTFYGYTF. The CDR3 DNA reads TGTGCCAGCAGCTTGTACCGTACTTTCTATGGCTACACCTTC.

The J gene is TRBJ1-3, the V gene TRBV7-2, with 12 bases identical to TRBD1. The ends lost 1 base at V and 3 bases at J; junction bases unmatched: 4. The CDR3 length is 17 residues. Looked up from germline, CDR1 is SGHTA and CDR2 is FQGNSA. The chain's CDR3 is CASSLGGQGARGNTIYF. CDR3 nucleotide sequence: TGTGCCAGCAGCTTAGGGGGACAGGGGGCGCGTGGAAACACCATATATTTT.

The chain joins TRBV6-1 to TRBJ2-4; D is possibly TRBD1 (5 bases). Germline CDR1 is MNHNS and CDR2 is SASEGT. Trimming removed 2 bases at V and 5 bases at J, with 13 bases between. This CDR3 has 15 amino acids. CDR3 coding DNA: TGTGCCAGCAGTGAATTAGGGGCAGGTGAAAACATTCAGTACTTC. Amino acids: CASSELGAGENIQYF.

The rearrangement joins TRBV11-2 to TRBJ1-2; D is possibly TRBD1 (5 bases). V was cut by 8 bases and J by 0 bases, with 10 bases left in between. The CDR3 runs to 13 residues. The germline V gene encodes CDR1 SGHAT and CDR2 FQNNGV. The CDR3 nucleotides are TGTGCCAGCTGGGGCAGAACTAACTATGGCTACACCTTC. Its protein is CASWGRTNYGYTF.

The chain combines TRBV4-1 with TRBJ2-3; perhaps TRBD1 as D (6 bases). Trimming removed 4 bases at V and 6 bases at J, with 17 bases between. CDR3 length: 15 amino acids. Looked up from germline, CDR1 is MGHRA and CDR2 is YSYEKL. The chain's CDR3 is CASSLEAQGWDTQYF. The CDR3 nucleotides read TGCGCCAGCAGCCTAGAGGCACAGGGATGGGATACGCAGTATTTT.

The chain recombines TRBV7-2 with TRBJ2-7; 7 nucleotides agree with TRBD1. This CDR3 spans 14 amino acids. V dropped 4 bases and J dropped 2; count of bases not matched to a gene: 5. CDR1 SGHTA and CDR2 FQGNSA come from the germline V gene. Here the CDR3 DNA reads TGTGCCAGCAGCTCCGGGACAGCGCCCTACGAGCAGTACTTC. This sequence encodes CASSSGTAPYEQYF.

This clone was recorded a few times. The V call is TRBV7-9, the J call TRBJ2-3; a possible D gene is TRBD2 (6 bases). Germline values: CDR1 SEHNR, CDR2 FQNEAQ (reference sequence). Trimming pared 5 bases from V and 0 bases from J, leaving 18 bases between. There are 17 residues in the CDR3. The DNA of the CDR3 is TGTGCCAGCAGCCCGGGACTCACGCCTGTTAGCACAGATACGCAGTATTTT. Encoded protein: CASSPGLTPVSTDTQYF.

In DNA form, the CDR3 reads TGTGCCAGCTCACCACTGGCAACACGCACAGATACGCAGTATTTT. Translating gives CASSPLATRTDTQYF. The chain employs TRBV18 and TRBJ2-3; no clear D. Trimming took 1 base from V and 1 from J, leaving 9 bases between them. Germline assignment: CDR1 KGHSH and CDR2 LQKENI. This CDR3 contains 15 residues.

The chain links TRBV5-8 to TRBJ2-7; the D gene is possibly TRBD1 (6 bases). V shed 2 bases and J shed 6 bases, with 12 bases lying between them. Germline assignment: CDR1 SGHTS and CDR2 YDEGEE. The CDR3 spans 13 residues. In DNA, the CDR3 is TGTGCCAGCAGCTTACAGGGAGTCGGCGAGCAGTACTTC. Encoded protein: CASSLQGVGEQYF.

The chain employs TRBV19 and TRBJ1-6; D remains unclear. Trimming cost V 3 bases and J 7 bases, with 13 bases left between them. Germline V gives CDR1 LNHDA, CDR2 SQIVND (reference sequence). This CDR3 is built from 15 residues. The CDR3 DNA reads as TGTGCCAGTAGTATGTACAGACCCCCAAATTCACCCCTCCACTTT. It specifies CASSMYRPPNSPLHF.

For the CDR3, the DNA is TGTGCCAGCAGCTTAAGGGGGAACTACGAGCAGTACTTC. Residues: CASSLRGNYEQYF. V usage is TRBV7-9 and J usage is TRBJ2-7, with D perhaps TRBD1 (6 bases). This CDR3 contains 13 residues. CDR1 is SEHNR, CDR2 FQNEAQ, per germline (reference sequence). V lost 2 bases and J 3 bases, leaving 8 bases between the germline ends. The variable domain in full, completed from reference TRBV7-9 and TRBJ2-7, reads DTGVSQNPRHKITKRGQNVTFRCDPISEHNRLYWYRQTLGQGPEFLTYFQNEAQLEKSRLLSDRFSAERPKGSFSTLEIQRTEQGDSAMYLCASSLRGNYEQYFGPGTRLTVT.

The rearrangement joins TRBV5-4 to TRBJ2-5, with 7 bases fitting TRBD2. The J segment lost 2 bases and the V segment lost 3 bases, leaving 4 bases of the junction unmatched. CDR3 size: 14 residues. Germline CDR1 and CDR2: SGHNT and YYREEE (reference sequence). The CDR3 nucleotides read TGTGCCAGCAGCTCACTAGCGCTTCAAGAGACCCAGTACTTC. Amino acids: CASSSLALQETQYF. Combining the CDR3 with reference TRBV5-4 and TRBJ2-5 gives the whole variable domain ETGVTQSPTHLIKTRGQQVTLRCSSQSGHNTVSWYQQALGQGPQFIFQYYREEENGRGNFPPRFSGLQFPNYSSELNVNALELDDSALYLCASSSLALQETQYFGPGTRLLVL.

The chain combines TRBV5-1 with TRBJ2-7; perhaps TRBD2 as D (5 bases). V lost 4 bases to trimming and J lost 0 bases, with 8 bases between them. The CDR3 is 13 residues long. Germline CDR1 reads SGHRS; CDR2 reads YFSETQ. The CDR3 spells CASSPGDSYEQYF. CDR3 sequence (DNA): TGCGCCAGCAGCCCCGGGGACTCCTACGAGCAGTACTTC.

The chain carries TRBV27 and TRBJ2-3, with D tentatively TRBD1 (6 bases). This CDR3 contains 16 residues. The germline CDR1 and CDR2 sequences are MNHEY and SMNVEV (reference sequence). Trimming removed 5 bases from V and 1 base from J, with 16 bases in between. The CDR3 coding sequence is TGTGCCAGCAGTGCCCCCACAGGGTACGGCACAGATACGCAGTATTTT. It is translated as CASSAPTGYGTDTQYF.

In nucleotides, the CDR3 is TGCAGCGTGAACCCTGGGCTCGGAGCTTTCTTT. Translation gives CSVNPGLGAFF. The rearrangement uses TRBV29-1 and TRBJ1-1; D is unresolved. Germline CDR1 reads SQVTM; CDR2 reads ANQGSEA. V was trimmed by 6 bases and J by 10 bases, leaving 15 bases between them. The CDR3 length is 11 residues.

This rearrangement joins TRBV5-1 to TRBJ2-5; maybe TRBD2 (5 bases). This CDR3 region has 16 residues. CDR1 is SGHRS and CDR2 is YFSETQ in the germline V gene. Between the trimmed V and J ends, which lost 0 bases and 1 base, there was a span of 13 bases. The DNA for the CDR3 is TGCGCCAGCAGCTTGGGGGTGGGAGCGGCCCAAGAGACCCAGTACTTC. Protein sequence: CASSLGVGAAQETQYF.

The chain combines TRBV5-1 with TRBJ2-7; TRBD1 aligns across 9 bases. The CDR3 totals 14 residues. J was trimmed by 3 bases and V by 3 bases; bases with no gene match: 4. Germline V gives CDR1 SGHRS, CDR2 YFSETQ. CDR3 coding DNA: TGCGCCAGCAGCTCCGGACAGGGGAGCTACGAGCAGTACTTC. Amino acid sequence: CASSSGQGSYEQYF.

The gene calls are TRBV6-5 and TRBJ2-2, with D tentatively TRBD2 (7 bases). V shed 5 bases and J shed 7 bases, with 17 bases lying between them. CDR1 and CDR2 from the germline V gene are MNHEY and SVGAGI. CDR3 length: 15 residues. The CDR3 nucleotides are TGTGCCAGCAGTCACCAGAGGCGGGGGCACGGGGAGCTGTTTTTT. Translating gives CASSHQRRGHGELFF.

The rearrangement links TRBV5-4 to TRBJ1-4, with D tentatively TRBD1 (6 bases). Trimming removed 1 base from V and 4 bases from J, with 14 bases in between. Per germline, CDR1 SGHNT and CDR2 YYREEE (reference sequence). This CDR3 has 16 residues. The DNA for the CDR3 is TGTGCCAGCAGCTTGCGGGGCACAGGGAATAATGAAAAACTGTTTTTT. Translated: CASSLRGTGNNEKLFF.

The V call is TRBV4-1, the J call TRBJ2-3, with D tentatively TRBD2 (5 bases). From germline, CDR1 is MGHRA and CDR2 YSYEKL. The CDR3 covers 17 residues. Trimming pared 0 bases from V and 4 bases from J, leaving 17 bases between. The CDR3 nucleotides read TGCGCCAGCAGCCAAGAGACGGGATTTCGCAGCCCAGATACGCAGTATTTT. Protein sequence: CASSQETGFRSPDTQYF.

This chain joins TRBV14 and TRBJ2-7, with TRBD1 identical over 10 bases. This CDR3 comprises 16 residues. Germline lookup yields CDR1 SGHDN and CDR2 FVKESK. V lost 0 bases, J lost 2 bases, and 4 bases stayed unmatched. CDR3 sequence: CASSQDPDRGTYEQYF. In DNA form, the CDR3 reads TGTGCCAGCAGCCAAGACCCGGACAGGGGGACCTACGAGCAGTACTTC.

The V and J genes are TRBV6-5 and TRBJ1-2, with a tentative D call TRBD1 (5 bases). Germline V gene data show CDR1 as MNHEY and CDR2 as SVGAGI. The CDR3 is 13 residues long. Trimming cost V 2 bases and J 7 bases, with 11 bases left between them. The CDR3 DNA sequence: TGTGCCAGCAGTTACGATGGGGCTGCTGGCTACACCTTC. This gives the protein CASSYDGAAGYTF.

V and J are TRBV7-2 and TRBJ1-2; D is undetermined. The length of the CDR3 is 13 residues. V lost 2 bases and J 6 bases, leaving 10 bases between the germline ends. Germline V gene data show CDR1 as SGHTA and CDR2 as FQGNSA. Here the CDR3 reads CASSLYSRDGYTF. The DNA for the CDR3 is TGTGCCAGCAGCTTATACAGCCGAGATGGCTACACCTTC. The full variable domain, its missing parts supplied by reference TRBV7-2 and TRBJ1-2, is GAGVSQSPSNKVTEKGKDVELRCDPISGHTALYWYRQSLGQGLEFLIYFQGNSAPDKSGLPSDRFSAERTGGSVSTLTIQRTQQEDSAVYLCASSLYSRDGYTFGSGTRLTVV.

The J gene is TRBJ1-1, the V gene TRBV27, with 11 nucleotides matching TRBD1. CDR1 and CDR2 (germline): MNHEY, SMNVEV (reference sequence). The V gene end was trimmed by 3 bases and the J gene end by 8 bases; junction bases not matched to a gene: 5. There are 14 residues in the CDR3. CDR3 coding DNA: TGTGCCAGCAGTTTCACGGGACAGGGGGAAGAAGCTTTCTTT. Translating gives CASSFTGQGEEAFF.

The chain uses TRBV11-2 and TRBJ1-2; D uncertain. Trimming took off 4 bases at V and 0 bases at J, with 6 bases between the two ends. CDR3 length: 13 residues. Germline V gives CDR1 SGHAT, CDR2 FQNNGV. The CDR3 coding sequence is TGTGCCAGCAGCTCCGACTCTAACTATGGCTACACCTTC. It is translated as CASSSDSNYGYTF.

In its sample, this clone was seen once. This chain connects TRBV5-6 to TRBJ2-5; D may be TRBD1 (6 bases). Germline assignment: CDR1 SGHDT and CDR2 YYEEEE. This CDR3 region has 13 residues. Trimming left V 3 bases short and J 5 bases short, with 11 bases between. The CDR3: CASSSTGLETQYF. The CDR3 coding sequence is TGTGCCAGCAGCTCGACAGGATTGGAGACCCAGTACTTC.

The rearrangement links TRBV20-1 to TRBJ1-5; D unresolved. CDR1 is DFQATT, CDR2 SNEGSKA, per germline (reference sequence). CDR3 size: 13 residues. V shed 3 bases and J shed 2 bases, with 8 bases lying between them. CDR3 bases: TGCAGTGCTAGTTTCACGGGCAATCAGCCCCAGCATTTT. Its translation is CSASFTGNQPQHF.

The gene calls are TRBV7-2 and TRBJ1-2; 8 bases agree with TRBD1. Losses at the gene ends were 1 base for V and 6 bases for J; bases not matched to a gene: 1. Germline CDR1 reads SGHTA; CDR2 reads FQGNSA. The CDR3 runs 13 residues. CDR3 nucleotides: TGTGCCAGCAGCTTAGGACAGGGGCATGGCTACACCTTC. Translated, it gives CASSLGQGHGYTF.